The rows below give T cell receptor beta chains drawn from one sample of a study of blood T cells in healthy people across ages. TCRdb fed the 5' RACE reads into MiXCR, producing one record per CDR3 protein. The repertoire holds around 800,000 distinct CDR3 sequences, with around a quarter as singletons. The data also belong to a second study, concerning T cells of mothers and their children.

The specimen sequenced was blood. Receptors originate from a boy under 18 in good health. Each CDR3 is given with its conserved first and last residue. Each record gives: D gene, J gene, V gene, CDR3 protein. D genes are given only for firm matches.

D: TRBD1; J: TRBJ2-1; V: TRBV12-3/TRBV12-4; CDR3: CASTLGTGTKYNEQFF
D: -; J: TRBJ1-1; V: TRBV6-5; CDR3: CASSYSTVSNTEAFF
D: TRBD2; J: TRBJ2-5; V: TRBV5-1; CDR3: CASSETSGVDQETQYF
D: -; J: TRBJ1-4; V: TRBV12-3/TRBV12-4; CDR3: CASSLRQPATNEKLFF
D: -; J: TRBJ1-5; V: TRBV2; CDR3: CASSLEVNQPQHF
D: -; J: TRBJ1-2; V: TRBV5-1; CDR3: CASSLTGGSYGYTF
D: -; J: TRBJ1-2; V: TRBV6-1; CDR3: CASNIPTNYGYTF
D: TRBD1; J: TRBJ2-5; V: TRBV7-9; CDR3: CASSSTGKETQYF
D: TRBD2; J: TRBJ2-5; V: TRBV20-1; CDR3: CSARGSGGQETQYF
D: -; J: TRBJ1-3; V: TRBV4-2; CDR3: CASSQEGQGSGNTIYF